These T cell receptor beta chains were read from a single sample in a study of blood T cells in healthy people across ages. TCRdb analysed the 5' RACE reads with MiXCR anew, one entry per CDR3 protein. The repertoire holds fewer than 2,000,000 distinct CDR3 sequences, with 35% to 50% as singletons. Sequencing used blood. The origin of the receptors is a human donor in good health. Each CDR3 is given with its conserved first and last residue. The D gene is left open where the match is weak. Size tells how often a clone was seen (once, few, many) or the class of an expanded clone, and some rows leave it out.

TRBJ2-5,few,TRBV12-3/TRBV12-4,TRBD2,CASLPFSGGLETQYF,TGTGCCAGCCTCCCCTTTAGCGGGGGTTTGGAGACCCAGTACTTC
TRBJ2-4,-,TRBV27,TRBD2,CASSHGASGPTYEQNF,TGTGCCAGCAGTCACGGGGCTAGCGGGCCAACCTACGAGCAGAACTTC
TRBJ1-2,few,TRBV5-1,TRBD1,CASSADRAYYGYTF,TGCGCCAGCAGTGCTGACAGGGCATACTATGGCTACACCTTC
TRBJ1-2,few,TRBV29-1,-,CSVDHMAGYGYTF,TGCAGCGTCGATCATATGGCGGGCTATGGCTACACCTTC
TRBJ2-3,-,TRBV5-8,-,CASSRSAGTQYF,TGTGCCAGCAGCCGATCAGCCGGTACGCAGTATTTT
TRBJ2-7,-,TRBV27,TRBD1,CASSSTQVSRTGFAYEQYF,TGTGCCAGCAGTTCAACACAAGTTAGCCGGACAGGGTTCGCCTACGAGCAGTACTTC
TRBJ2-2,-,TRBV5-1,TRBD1,CASGRRGQGAGELFF,TGCGCCAGCGGACGGAGGGGACAGGGAGCCGGGGAGCTGTTTTTT
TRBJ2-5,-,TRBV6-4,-,CASSDSRSKETQYF,TGTGCCAGCAGTGACTCCAGGAGTAAAGAGACCCAGTACTTC
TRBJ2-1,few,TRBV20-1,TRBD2,CSARDAAGGNYNEQFF,TGCAGTGCTAGAGATGCGGCGGGGGGTAACTACAATGAGCAGTTCTTC
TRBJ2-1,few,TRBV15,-,CATSRDLRGSQFF,TGTGCCACCAGCAGAGATCTAAGGGGATCCCAGTTCTTC
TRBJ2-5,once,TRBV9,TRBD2,CASSVVAGPYQETQYF,TGTGCCAGCAGCGTTGTAGCGGGGCCGTACCAAGAGACCCAGTACTTC
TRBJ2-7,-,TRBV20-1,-,CSARPQTGSVEQYF,TGCAGTGCTAGACCTCAGACGGGTTCGGTTGAGCAGTACTTC
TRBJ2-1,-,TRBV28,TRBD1,CASSLGLGQGNNEQFF,TGTGCCAGCAGTTTAGGGTTGGGACAGGGGAACAATGAGCAGTTCTTC
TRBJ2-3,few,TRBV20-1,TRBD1,CSAREAQGVDTQYF,TGCAGTGCTAGAGAGGCACAGGGGGTAGATACGCAGTATTTT
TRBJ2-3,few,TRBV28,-,CASSLRTAALTSTDTQYF,TGTGCCAGCAGTTTAAGGACGGCAGCGTTGACTAGCACAGATACGCAGTATTTT
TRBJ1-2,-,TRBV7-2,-,CASSLAKGGRQNGYTF,TGTGCCAGCAGCCTAGCGAAGGGGGGGAGGCAAAATGGCTACACCTTC
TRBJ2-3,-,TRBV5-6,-,CASSWIGGPSTDTQYF,TGTGCCAGCAGCTGGATCGGGGGTCCTAGCACAGATACGCAGTATTTT
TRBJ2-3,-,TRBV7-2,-,CASSLGIRESADTQYF,TGTGCCAGCAGCTTAGGAATCAGGGAGAGCGCAGATACGCAGTATTTT
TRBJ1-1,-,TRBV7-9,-,CASSQLTEAFF,TGTGCCAGCAGCCAATTGACTGAAGCTTTCTTT
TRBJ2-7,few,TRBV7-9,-,CASTFGTTSYEQYF,TGTGCCAGCACCTTCGGGACCACCTCCTACGAGCAGTACTTC
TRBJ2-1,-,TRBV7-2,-,CASSFDYTRSSTQFF,TGTGCCAGCAGCTTCGACTACACCAGATCGTCGACCCAGTTCTTC
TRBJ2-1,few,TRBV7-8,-,CASLLTPGSSYNEQFF,TGTGCCAGCCTATTGACCCCAGGGAGCTCCTACAATGAGCAGTTCTTC
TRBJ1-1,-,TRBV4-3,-,CASSQHIPGKPEAEAFF,TGCGCCAGCAGCCAACATATCCCGGGAAAGCCAGAGGCTGAAGCTTTCTTT
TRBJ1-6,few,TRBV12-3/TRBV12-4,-,CVSRVRVQGSPLHF,TGTGTCAGCAGAGTTAGAGTACAGGGTTCACCCCTCCACTTT
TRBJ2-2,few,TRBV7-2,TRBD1,CASSPGTVNTGELFF,TGTGCCAGCAGCCCAGGGACAGTGAACACCGGGGAGCTGTTTTTT
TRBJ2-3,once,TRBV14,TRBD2,CASSQASSGAKYF,TGTGCCAGCAGCCAAGCATCTAGCGGCGCCAAGTATTTT
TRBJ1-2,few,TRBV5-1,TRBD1,CASSPNQGQDFYGYTF,TGCGCCAGCAGCCCAAACCAGGGACAGGACTTCTATGGCTACACCTTC
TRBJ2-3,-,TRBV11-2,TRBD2,CASSLDPGLATDTQYF,TGTGCCAGCAGCTTAGATCCGGGACTAGCGACAGATACGCAGTATTTT
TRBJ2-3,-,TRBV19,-,CASSPGRVLTQYF,TGTGCCAGTAGTCCGGGACGGGTCCTCACGCAGTATTTT
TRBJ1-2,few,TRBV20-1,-,CSASLGGLREGYTF,TGCAGTGCTAGCTTGGGGGGCCTCCGGGAGGGCTACACCTTC
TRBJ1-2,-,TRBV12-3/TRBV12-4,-,CASSPTLGVVRYGYTF,TGTGCCAGCAGTCCTACTTTGGGGGTGGTAAGGTATGGCTACACCTTC
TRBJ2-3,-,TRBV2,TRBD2,CVSGLAGSDTQYF,TGTGTGTCAGGACTAGCGGGGTCGGATACGCAGTATTTT
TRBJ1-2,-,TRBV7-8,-,CASSSIWTEDGYTF,TGTGCCAGCAGCTCCATCTGGACAGAGGATGGCTACACCTTC
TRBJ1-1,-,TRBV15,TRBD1,CATSRSLWDRGAFF,TGTGCCACCAGCAGATCCCTGTGGGACAGGGGAGCTTTCTTT
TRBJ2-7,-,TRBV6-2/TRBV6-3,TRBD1,CASRGPGQGSYEQYF,TGTGCCAGCAGGGGACCGGGACAGGGGTCCTACGAGCAGTACTTC
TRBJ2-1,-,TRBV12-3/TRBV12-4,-,CASSFQGTADEQFF,TGTGCCAGCAGTTTCCAGGGGACGGCGGATGAGCAGTTCTTC
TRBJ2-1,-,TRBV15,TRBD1,CATSRDGQGGEQFF,TGTGCCACCAGCAGAGACGGACAGGGAGGTGAGCAGTTCTTC
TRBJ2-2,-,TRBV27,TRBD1,CASSPLEGTGNTGELFF,TGTGCCAGCAGTCCCCTCGAGGGGACAGGGAACACCGGGGAGCTGTTTTTT
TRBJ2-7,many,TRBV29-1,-,CSVEMSGVGTYEQYF,TGCAGCGTTGAAATGAGTGGTGTCGGTACCTACGAGCAGTACTTC
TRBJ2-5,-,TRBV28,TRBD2,CASNRPGLAAETQYF,TGTGCCAGCAACAGACCGGGACTAGCAGCGGAGACCCAGTACTTC
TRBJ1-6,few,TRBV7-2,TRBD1,CASSLGPTGNSPLHF,TGTGCCAGCAGCTTGGGACCGACAGGGAATTCACCCCTCCACTTT
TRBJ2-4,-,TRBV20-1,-,CSARGGDGKNIQYF,TGCAGTGCTAGAGGGGGAGACGGAAAAAACATTCAGTACTTC
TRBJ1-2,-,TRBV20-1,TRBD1,CSASPGGDGYTF,TGCAGTGCTTCCCCAGGGGGTGATGGCTACACCTTC
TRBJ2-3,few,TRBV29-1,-,CSVWIVWGPSDADTQYF,TGCAGCGTATGGATTGTGTGGGGGCCTAGTGACGCAGATACGCAGTATTTT
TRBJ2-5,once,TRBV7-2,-,CASSSTIRETQYF,TGTGCCAGCAGCTCGACGATTCGGGAGACCCAGTACTTC
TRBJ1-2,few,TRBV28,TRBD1,CASSLILRGPNYGYTF,TGTGCCAGCAGTTTGATCTTAAGGGGGCCTAACTATGGCTACACCTTC
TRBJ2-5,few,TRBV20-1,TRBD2,CSAMYRAGDETQYF,TGCAGTGCTATGTACCGGGCGGGGGACGAGACCCAGTACTTC
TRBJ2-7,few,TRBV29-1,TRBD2,CSVAPSGGIGNEQYF,TGCAGCGTTGCCCCTAGCGGGGGGATTGGGAACGAGCAGTACTTC
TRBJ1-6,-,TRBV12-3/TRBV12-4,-,CASTPDHGNSPLHF,TGTGCCAGCACCCCTGACCACGGGAATTCACCCCTCCACTTT
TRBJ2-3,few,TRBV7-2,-,CASSRDSPGASDTQYF,TGTGCCAGCAGCCGAGACTCCCCAGGTGCGTCAGATACGCAGTATTTT
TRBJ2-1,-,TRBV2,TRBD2,CASHPSGGIYNEQFF,TGTGCCAGCCACCCTAGCGGGGGGATCTACAATGAGCAGTTCTTC
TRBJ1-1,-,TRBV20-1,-,CSARPLPATNTEAFF,TGCAGTGCTAGACCTCTACCGGCCACGAACACTGAAGCTTTCTTT
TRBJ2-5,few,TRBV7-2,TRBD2,CASSLPSGGPQETQYF,TGTGCCAGCAGCTTACCTAGCGGGGGGCCACAAGAGACCCAGTACTTC
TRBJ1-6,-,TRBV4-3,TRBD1,CASSQGGQGNSPLHF,TGCGCCAGCAGCCAGGGGGGACAGGGAAATTCACCCCTCCACTTT
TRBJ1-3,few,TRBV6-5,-,CASRNTPGRGNTIYF,TGTGCCAGCAGGAATACCCCAGGCCGCGGAAACACCATATATTTT